Below are 5 T cell receptor beta chains sequenced from a single sample in a study of CD8+ T cells in alopecia areata. Reverse transcribed after extraction, RNA yielded cDNA as the sequencing template. The data were produced by immunoSEQ multiplex PCR, yet TCRdb's version contains in-frame clones alone and is incomplete. The table lists about 180,000 clones, about 70% of them singletons. The sequenced sample was CD8+ T cells sorted from blood, obtained at week 0. These receptors were collected from a human donor with alopecia areata.

The gene calls are TRBV4-1 and TRBJ2-7; D may be TRBD1 (5 bases). The V gene's germline CDR1 is MGHRA and CDR2 YSYEKL. CDR3 length: 15 amino acids. With 1 base removed from V and 2 bases from J, the gap between germline ends came to 12 bases. This chain's CDR3 is CASSQVSAGTYEQYF. The CDR3 nucleotides read TGCGCCAGCAGCCAAGTGTCGGCAGGGACCTACGAGCAGTACTTC.

The chain has TRBV5-1 and TRBJ2-1; D perhaps matches TRBD1 (7 bases). V was cut by 7 bases and J by 6 bases, with 20 bases left in between. This CDR3 has 15 amino acids. Germline V lookup: CDR1 SGHRS, CDR2 YFSETQ. The CDR3 region is CASWPGTEGGNEQFF. The CDR3 bases are TGCGCCAGCTGGCCGGGGACAGAGGGGGGCAATGAGCAGTTCTTC. Combining the CDR3 with reference TRBV5-1 and TRBJ2-1 gives the whole variable domain KAGVTQTPRYLIKTRGQQVTLSCSPISGHRSVSWYQQTPGQGLQFLFEYFSETQRNKGNFPGRFSGRQFSNSRSEMNVSTLELGDSALYLCASWPGTEGGNEQFFGPGTRLTVL.

The genes are TRBV5-1 and TRBJ2-1; TRBD2 might be the D (6 bases). Trimming cost V 2 bases and J 0 bases, with 12 bases left between them. The germline CDR1 and CDR2 sequences are SGHRS and YFSETQ. The CDR3 is made up of 16 amino acids. As DNA, the CDR3 is TGCGCCAGCAGCTTTCCGCGGGGCAGCTCCTACAATGAGCAGTTCTTC. Translating gives CASSFPRGSSYNEQFF.

DNA for the CDR3: TGTGCCAGCAGCACCGGGACGGTGAACACTGAAGCTTTCTTT. This encodes CASSTGTVNTEAFF. V and J are TRBV13 and TRBJ1-1, with a possible D match to TRBD1 (5 bases). CDR1 and CDR2 from the germline V gene are PRHDT and FYEKMQ (reference sequence). Trimming left V 5 bases short and J 0 bases short, with 10 bases between. This CDR3 has 14 amino acids.

This clone has only one observation. The V and J genes are TRBV6-5 and TRBJ1-1; D is uncertain. V lost 4 bases, J lost 0 bases, and 9 bases lay in between. The length of the CDR3 is 14 residues. Germline CDR1 is MNHEY and CDR2 is SVGAGI. The chain's CDR3 is CASSFRPLNTEAFF. The CDR3 DNA is TGTGCCAGCAGTTTCCGGCCCCTGAACACTGAAGCTTTCTTT.